This T cell receptor beta chain is drawn from a study of T cells of healthy individuals. TCRdb fed the 5' RACE reads into MiXCR, producing one record per CDR3 protein. The table lists 63,000 or so distinct CDR3 sequences, 15% to 20% of them singletons, with around 4.6% in the top ten. This clonotype was seen at least ten times. The sequence came from a human donor in good health.

The CDR3 region is CASSQDLPVDIQYF. The CDR3 nucleotides read TGTGCCAGCAGCCAAGATCTTCCGGTGGACATTCAGTACTTC. J is TRBJ2-4 and V is TRBV4-2, with no clear D. Trimming left V 0 bases short and J 8 bases short, with 11 bases between. CDR1 is LGHNA and CDR2 is YNFKEQ in the germline V gene. CDR3 length: 14 amino acids.